Listed below are T cell receptor beta chains from one sample, sequenced in a study of radiation and T cells in renal cell carcinoma. TCRdb's table, derived via immunoSEQ multiplex PCR, lists solely in-frame clones and lacks some. The table shows around 140,000 clones, with about 88% occurring only once. Sequences were derived from blood, sampled from a patient whose treatment included radiotherapy and nephrectomy. These receptors all come from a woman in her seventies with renal cell carcinoma. Each CDR3 is given with its conserved first and last residue. The order of the fields is CDR3 length, V gene, CDR3 protein.

CDR3 length: 13
V gene: TRBV27
CDR3 protein: CASSFSSILPQHF

CDR3 length: 17
V gene: TRBV29-1
CDR3 protein: CSVEDPVTGTGGQTQYF

CDR3 length: 14
V gene: TRBV27
CDR3 protein: CASSPGLVVKTQYF

CDR3 length: 15
V gene: TRBV19
CDR3 protein: CASTLSTGGLSEAFF

CDR3 length: 14
V gene: TRBV29-1
CDR3 protein: CSVRWNPGANVLTF

CDR3 length: 12
V gene: TRBV28
CDR3 protein: CASSLLNTEAFF

CDR3 length: 14
V gene: TRBV11-2
CDR3 protein: CASSSRDRAFEQYF

CDR3 length: 13
V gene: TRBV4-1
CDR3 protein: CASSPFVYSPLHF

CDR3 length: 15
V gene: TRBV6-4
CDR3 protein: CASSPLAGVGAEAFF

CDR3 length: 14
V gene: TRBV9
CDR3 protein: CASSTRWGQETQYF

CDR3 length: 12
V gene: TRBV10-1
CDR3 protein: CARTPGPTEAFF

CDR3 length: 14
V gene: TRBV28
CDR3 protein: CASSSGGLAETQYF

CDR3 length: 15
V gene: TRBV5-1
CDR3 protein: CASSPRQGLDNEQFF

CDR3 length: 14
V gene: TRBV6-6
CDR3 protein: CASSYKAGQEKLFF

CDR3 length: 15
V gene: TRBV27
CDR3 protein: CASSRSGVLNEKLFF

CDR3 length: 17
V gene: TRBV11-2
CDR3 protein: CASSLGPTGVLAYEQYF

CDR3 length: 15
V gene: TRBV5-1
CDR3 protein: CASSLGTTSTDTQYF

CDR3 length: 14
V gene: TRBV15
CDR3 protein: CATSGGSGNQPQHF

CDR3 length: 15
V gene: TRBV5-1
CDR3 protein: CASSLAGLDVETQYF

CDR3 length: 11
V gene: TRBV7-6
CDR3 protein: CASSNSDGYTF

CDR3 length: 12
V gene: TRBV5-1
CDR3 protein: CASSAGTTEAFF

CDR3 length: 15
V gene: TRBV7-2
CDR3 protein: CASSAKTGPNQPQHF

CDR3 length: 15
V gene: TRBV5-1
CDR3 protein: CATSPDSSYNSPLHF

CDR3 length: 14
V gene: TRBV5-1
CDR3 protein: CASSVGHGSYEQYF

CDR3 length: 14
V gene: TRBV7-7
CDR3 protein: CASGGSGFPAELFF

CDR3 length: 13
V gene: TRBV28
CDR3 protein: CASSNDGNYGYTF

CDR3 length: 14
V gene: TRBV6-5
CDR3 protein: CASARPAANYGYTF

CDR3 length: 14
V gene: TRBV7-8
CDR3 protein: CASSLSWGTETQYF

CDR3 length: 15
V gene: TRBV7-6
CDR3 protein: CASSERGSYTDTQYF

CDR3 length: 16
V gene: TRBV2
CDR3 protein: CASSDPLYRMNTEAFF

CDR3 length: 15
V gene: TRBV30
CDR3 protein: CAWSAPGVSSYEQYF

CDR3 length: 15
V gene: TRBV27
CDR3 protein: CASSIGQGPNEKLFF

CDR3 length: 15
V gene: TRBV9
CDR3 protein: CASSIRTGSGNTIYF

CDR3 length: 16
V gene: TRBV4-1
CDR3 protein: CASSQDVRLSSYEQYF

CDR3 length: 14
V gene: TRBV19
CDR3 protein: CASSTHDREYEQYF

CDR3 length: 17
V gene: TRBV5-6
CDR3 protein: CASSLARGTSATDTQYF

CDR3 length: 16
V gene: TRBV13
CDR3 protein: CASSLGGTPGREKLFF

CDR3 length: 13
V gene: TRBV6-1
CDR3 protein: CASRGQPNEKLFF

CDR3 length: 13
V gene: TRBV19
CDR3 protein: CASSPVPTGELFF

CDR3 length: 12
V gene: TRBV13
CDR3 protein: CASSLMVREQFF

CDR3 length: 15
V gene: TRBV7-2
CDR3 protein: CASSSDRSSTDTQYF

CDR3 length: 13
V gene: TRBV7-2
CDR3 protein: CASSLARGNEQFF

CDR3 length: 14
V gene: TRBV4-2
CDR3 protein: CASSVAHLSYGYTF

CDR3 length: 14
V gene: TRBV7-8
CDR3 protein: CASTISGGRETQYF

CDR3 length: 13
V gene: TRBV7-2
CDR3 protein: CASSLQGLNEQYF

CDR3 length: 17
V gene: TRBV5-4
CDR3 protein: CASSSPTSGVSTDTQYF

CDR3 length: 16
V gene: TRBV11-1
CDR3 protein: CASSRFDGGAGNEQFF

CDR3 length: 15
V gene: TRBV19
CDR3 protein: CASSIEGRPGNTIYF

CDR3 length: 15
V gene: TRBV5-8
CDR3 protein: CASSAGLDRGETQYF

CDR3 length: 13
V gene: TRBV14
CDR3 protein: CASSLVGTDTQYF

CDR3 length: 15
V gene: TRBV28
CDR3 protein: CASFSRTGYREKLFF

CDR3 length: 14
V gene: TRBV7-3
CDR3 protein: CASSPGGSAGTQYF

CDR3 length: 12
V gene: TRBV19
CDR3 protein: CASSPWTDGYTF

CDR3 length: 16
V gene: TRBV13
CDR3 protein: CASSRLGGGHSYEQYF

CDR3 length: 17
V gene: TRBV7-3
CDR3 protein: CASSLTPRSSYNSPLHF